Following are 20 T cell receptor beta chains from one sample sequenced in a study of blood T cell repertoires in COVID-19. This table comes from immunoSEQ multiplex PCR, and its TCRdb copy is limited to in-frame clones, with some not included. The table shows 200,000 to 250,000 clones, with roughly 86% occurring only once. Material for sequencing was peripheral blood. The source is a woman aged 60-75 years with acute or convalescent COVID-19.

This rearrangement joins TRBV2 to TRBJ1-4, with 7 positions matching TRBD1. The V gene end was trimmed by 4 bases and the J gene end by 0 bases; junction bases not matched to a gene: 11. CDR1 is SNHLY and CDR2 is FYNNEI in the germline V gene. The CDR3 extends over 18 amino acids. CDR3 in amino acids: CASSGSPGQHPTNEKLFF. The DNA of the CDR3 is TGTGCCAGCAGTGGGTCCCCGGGACAGCATCCAACTAATGAAAAACTGTTTTTT. Filled out from reference TRBV2 and TRBJ1-4, the complete variable domain reads EPEVTQTPSHQVTQMGQEVILRCVPISNHLYFYWYRQILGQKVEFLVSFYNNEISEKSEIFDDQFSVERPDGSNFTLKIRSTKLEDSAMYFCASSGSPGQHPTNEKLFFGSGTQLSVL.

The rearrangement links TRBV15 to TRBJ1-3; the D gene is possibly TRBD1 (6 bases). V shed 3 bases and J shed 0 bases, with 12 bases lying between them. Looked up from germline, CDR1 is LNHNV and CDR2 is YYDKDF (reference sequence). This CDR3 has 16 amino acids. The CDR3 reads CATSSDRFSSGNTIYF. The DNA of the CDR3 is TGTGCCACCAGCAGTGACAGGTTCAGCTCTGGAAACACCATATATTTT. The full variable domain, completed using reference TRBV15 and TRBJ1-3, is DAMVIQNPRYQVTQFGKPVTLSCSQTLNHNVMYWYQQKSSQAPKLLFHYYDKDFNNEADTPDNFQSRRPNTSFCFLDIRSPGLGDTAMYLCATSSDRFSSGNTIYFGEGSWLTVV.

V and J are TRBV21-1 and TRBJ2-7; the D segment call TRBD1 is taken from the table without a DNA check. TRBV21-1 is tagged as a pseudogene. CDR3 length equals 16 residues. The CDR3 bases are TGTGCCAGCAGCAGATTGACACCCCCAAGCTCCTACGAGCAGTACTTC. This codes for CASSRLTPPSSYEQYF.

J is TRBJ1-3 and V is TRBV11-2; D remains unclear. The germline CDR1 and CDR2 sequences are SGHAT and FQNNGV. Trimming stripped 0 bases from V and 1 base from J, with 13 bases between. The CDR3 sequence is 17 residues long. The CDR3 loop reads CASSLDLGRKSGNTIYF. The CDR3 bases are TGTGCCAGCAGCTTAGATCTGGGGAGAAAGTCTGGAAACACCATATATTTT.

This chain connects TRBV30 to TRBJ2-1; a possible D gene is TRBD2 (6 bases). Germline-derived CDR1 and CDR2 are GTSNPN and SVGIG (reference sequence). The CDR3 spans 16 residues. V was shortened by 0 bases and J by 9 bases, with 21 bases between the two germline ends. The CDR3 sequence is CAWSVETSFRSVEQFF. CDR3 DNA: TGTGCCTGGAGTGTGGAGACTAGTTTCCGGTCTGTTGAGCAGTTCTTC.

The chain has TRBV6-7 and TRBJ2-1; possible D gene TRBD1, 5 bases. TRBV6-7 is an ORF; its function is uncertain. The CDR3 covers 13 residues. V was pared by 2 bases and J by 14 bases, with 16 bases between. DNA for the CDR3: TGTGCCAGCAGTTACCCGAGGTACGTAGGGGAGTTCTTC. It is translated as CASSYPRYVGEFF.

Only one count was recorded for this clone. V is TRBV4-2 and J is TRBJ1-2; weak D call: TRBD1 (6 bases). The V gene's germline CDR1 is LGHNA and CDR2 YNFKEQ. This CDR3 has 16 residues. The ends were cut back, 0 bases at V and 3 bases at J, with 14 bases in the middle. CDR3 sequence: CASSQEGAGADYGYTF. CDR3 nucleotides: TGTGCCAGCAGCCAAGAAGGGGCAGGGGCGGACTATGGCTACACCTTC.

The chain has TRBV24-1 and TRBJ2-3, with 9 bases lining up with TRBD1. The CDR3 covers 17 residues. Germline V gives CDR1 KGHDR, CDR2 SFDVKD. V dropped 0 bases and J dropped 5; count of bases not matched to a gene: 8. The CDR3 DNA is TGTGCCACCAGTGATTTGATGGACAGGGGCAGCCAAGATACGCAGTATTTT. Translating it yields CATSDLMDRGSQDTQYF.

This chain connects TRBV5-4 to TRBJ2-5, with 8 bases that match TRBD1. With 4 bases clipped from V and 5 bases from J, the junction kept 16 bases outside the gene matches. The CDR3 is 17 amino acids. Germline lookup yields CDR1 SGHNT and CDR2 YYREEE (reference sequence). This CDR3 reads CASSPGIGTGLSETQYF. The CDR3 DNA reads TGTGCCAGCAGCCCTGGTATTGGGACAGGTTTAAGCGAGACCCAGTACTTC. Drawing the rest from reference TRBV5-4 and TRBJ2-5, the complete variable domain is ETGVTQSPTHLIKTRGQQVTLRCSSQSGHNTVSWYQQALGQGPQFIFQYYREEENGRGNFPPRFSGLQFPNYSSELNVNALELDDSALYLCASSPGIGTGLSETQYFGPGTRLLVL.

V and J are TRBV19 and TRBJ1-4; the match to TRBD1 covers 9 bases. This CDR3 contains 13 residues. Germline CDR1 and CDR2: LNHDA and SQIVND (reference sequence). The V and J ends lost 7 bases and 8 bases, in that order; junction bases with no gene match: 5. CDR3 sequence (DNA): TGTGCCAGTAAGCGACAGGGGGAAGAAAAACTGTTTTTT. Translating it yields CASKRQGEEKLFF.

This chain uses TRBV15 with TRBJ2-3, with 10 bases lining up with TRBD2. The CDR3 extends over 18 amino acids. J lost 5 bases, V lost 5 bases, and 16 bases had no gene match. CDR1 is LNHNV, CDR2 YYDKDF, per germline (reference sequence). CDR3 nucleotides: TGTGCCACCAGCGACCCTAGCGGGGGAGCCGGTGTATTAGATACGCAGTATTTT. Its protein product is CATSDPSGGAGVLDTQYF.

This chain connects TRBV29-1 to TRBJ2-3; TRBD1 matches 8 bases. The CDR3 loop spans 17 amino acids. V shed 3 bases and J 0 bases; nucleotides not matched to a gene: 11. Germline V gene sequence: CDR1 SQVTM, CDR2 ANQGSEA. CDR3 DNA sequence: TGCAGCGTTGATCATGGGACAGGACCTCTCAGCACAGATACGCAGTATTTT. Its translation is CSVDHGTGPLSTDTQYF.

The V gene is TRBV11-2, the J gene TRBJ1-1; TRBD1 agrees at 7 bases. The CDR3 contains 15 residues. The ends lost 3 bases at V and 7 bases at J; junction bases unmatched: 11. Germline values: CDR1 SGHAT, CDR2 FQNNGV. CDR3 bases: TGTGCCAGCAGCTTCTTTGACAGGGTGGGAAGTGAAGCTTTCTTT. Its protein product is CASSFFDRVGSEAFF.

V and J are TRBV5-6 and TRBJ2-2, with 13 nucleotides matching TRBD2. The CDR3 runs 18 residues. Per germline, CDR1 SGHDT and CDR2 YYEEEE. Germline trimming cut 3 bases from V and 3 bases from J; bases unmatched to any gene: 8. In DNA form, the CDR3 reads TGTGCCAGCAGCTATCGGACTAGCGGGAGATCGGACACCGGGGAGCTGTTTTTT. It is translated as CASSYRTSGRSDTGELFF.

The rearrangement links TRBV7-2 to TRBJ1-1, with a weak D call TRBD1 (6 bases). V was trimmed by 5 bases and J by 0 bases, leaving 13 bases between them. There are 15 residues in the CDR3. CDR1 is SGHTA and CDR2 is FQGNSA in the germline V gene. CDR3 protein: CASSDTGTLNTEAFF. The CDR3 DNA is TGTGCCAGCAGCGACACCGGGACACTGAACACTGAAGCTTTCTTT.

V is TRBV7-2 and J is TRBJ2-5, with 10 bases lining up with TRBD2. V was pared by 2 bases and J by 5 bases, with 8 bases of the junction left unmatched. From germline, CDR1 is SGHTA and CDR2 FQGNSA. This CDR3 has 16 residues. CDR3 sequence reads: CASSLSGTAGGETQYF. CDR3 nucleotides: TGTGCCAGCAGCTTATCGGGAACAGCGGGAGGGGAGACCCAGTACTTC.

This chain connects TRBV5-6 to TRBJ2-1; tentative D call: TRBD2 (5 bases). The CDR3 runs 15 residues. Germline-derived CDR1 and CDR2 are SGHDT and YYEEEE. V was clipped by 2 bases and J by 2 bases, with 11 bases between them. The CDR3 loop reads CASSFVLGPYNEQFF. CDR3 DNA: TGTGCCAGCAGCTTTGTACTAGGCCCCTACAATGAGCAGTTCTTC.

This chain links TRBV2 with TRBJ2-2; D gene unclear. Germline assignment: CDR1 SNHLY and CDR2 FYNNEI. Trimming pared 6 bases from V and 0 bases from J, leaving 8 bases between. The CDR3 consists of 14 residues. CDR3 DNA sequence: TGTGCCAGCAGACTCCACCCGAACACCGGGGAGCTGTTTTTT. Translation gives CASRLHPNTGELFF.

On this clone itself: Germline and junction disagree at one end, which may indicate a read error. The chain uses TRBV20-1 and TRBJ1-2; D unresolved. CDR1 is DFQATT, CDR2 SNEGSKA, per germline (reference sequence). This CDR3 comprises 11 residues. CDR3 bases: TGCAGTGCTAGGGTTTGGCCTCCTGACTACTTC. Protein: CSARVWPPDYF.

The V and J genes are TRBV9 and TRBJ1-6; D call uncertain. The CDR3 has 14 amino acids. V gave up 3 bases and J gave up 6 bases, with 10 bases separating them. CDR1 SGDLS and CDR2 YYNGEE come from the germline V gene. The CDR3 reads CASSETPLNSPLHF. CDR3 coding DNA: TGTGCCAGCAGCGAGACTCCCCTTAATTCACCCCTCCACTTT.